This T cell receptor beta chain comes out of a study of beta chain features in type 1 diabetes. The investigators reverse transcribed all of the isolated RNA, so they sequenced expressed TCRB transcripts. Produced via immunoSEQ multiplex PCR; TCRdb's table is partial and in-frame only. The sample has fewer than 200,000 clones, approximately 8.1% seen once. Germline CDR1 LNHDA, CDR2 SQIVND (reference sequence). V lost 3 bases and J lost 6, with 9 bases in between. This CDR3 spans 13 amino acids. Sampling consisted of one heparinised blood draw per donor, averaging around 100 mL. Whole-study findings and limits: In type 1 diabetes patients, VDJ junctions had fewer insertions; deletions at these junctions were more frequent. People with Type 1 diabetes carried modestly yet significantly shorter TCRB CDR3s in all four CD4+ subsets. Comparison showed that naive, central memory and Treg TCRB repertoires appeared more similar among patients than among healthy donors.

Comment on this clone: The antigen is unknown.

The chain uses TRBV19 and TRBJ2-4, with D possibly being TRBD1 (5 bases). The TCR was taken from a young man in good health. Sequencing was done on a sample of central memory CD4+ T cells from blood. CDR3 in amino acids: CASSIRQGNIQYF. CDR3 coding DNA: TGTGCCAGTAGTATTAGGCAGGGAAACATTCAGTACTTC.